This T cell receptor beta chain was sequenced for a study of siplizumab effects on memory and regulatory T cells. Generated by immunoSEQ multiplex PCR, the TCRdb table keeps only in-frame clones and is missing some. The sample carries over 100,000 clones, approximately 90% recorded once. The sample comprised CD4+ T cells sorted from blood. The sequence was collected from a human donor in good health.

This chain's CDR3 is CASVLHPGGEQFF. DNA for the CDR3: TGTGCCAGCGTTTTACACCCGGGTGGGGAGCAGTTCTTC. V gene TRBV27 combines with J gene TRBJ2-1; D unclear. Per the germline V gene, CDR1 is MNHEY and CDR2 is SMNVEV (reference sequence). Trimming removed 8 bases at V and 10 bases at J, with 18 bases between. The CDR3 spans 13 residues.